This T cell receptor beta chain was obtained from a study of T cells in Graves' hyperthyroidism and ophthalmopathy. Study in general: Upon initial diagnosis and before any treatment, peripheral blood was collected.

Amplification of TCR beta CDR3 regions was performed using RNA transcripts as template. HTBI primers were employed in a first-round RT-PCR of the TCR CDR3. TCRdb re-derived calls from the multiplex PCR reads in MiXCR, one entry per CDR3 protein. Of approximately 600,000 distinct CDR3 sequences in the sample, 15% to 20% are singletons; the top ten hold around 4%. Details on this clonotype: What it binds is unknown.

Study-wide findings and caveats: Most thyroid clonotypes with frequency above 0.001 were detected in blood.

These patients, aged 18 to 65, had recently diagnosed hyperthyroidism lasting under 2 months. The germline V and J ends were trimmed by 2 bases and 1 base, with 22 bases remaining between them. CDR3 size: 19 residues. Germline loops: CDR1 KGHSH, CDR2 LQKENI. The receptor comes from a woman aged 30 to 39 with Graves' hyperthyroidism. The specimen sequenced was blood. The genes are TRBV18 and TRBJ2-3, with D possibly being TRBD1 (6 bases). The CDR3 loop reads CASSPYTRGIAAGTDTQYF. Written as DNA, the CDR3 is TGTGCCAGCTCACCATATACCAGGGGAATTGCCGCGGGCACAGATACGCAGTATTTT.